This T cell receptor (beta chain) appears in the sequencing data of a study of T and B cells in COVID-19 patients. The overall study: The recovered cohort's median age was approximately 37 years, versus around 70 years in active infection.

By proportion, this clonotype is medium-sized. What it recognizes is unknown. Multiplex PCR with BIOMED2 TRB-A/B primer pools amplified TRB rearrangements. TCRdb analysed the multiplex PCR reads with MiXCR anew, one entry per CDR3 protein. The profile shows roughly 15,000 distinct CDR3 sequences, about 30% of them singletons. Study conclusions and caveats: Sorted SARS-CoV-2-responsive or tetramer+ T cells and CD4+, regulatory and CD8+ subsets were not yet sequenced. The recovered cohort had 2,000 or so exclusive TCR clusters, including 30 to 40 low generation probability clusters.

TRB was amplified from approximately 250-500 ng of blood genomic DNA. V was pared by 5 bases and J by 7 bases, with 9 bases between. The CDR3 covers 11 residues. Germline CDR1 SQVTM, CDR2 ANQGSEA. The specimen sequenced was blood. The chain carries TRBV29-1 and TRBJ1-3, with D possibly matching TRBD1 (5 bases). This receptor was taken from a human donor who had recovered from COVID-19. CDR3 region: CSVSGGNTIYF. CDR3 nucleotide sequence: TGCAGCGTTTCCGGGGGGAACACCATATATTTT.